These 11 T cell receptor beta chains originate from one sample sequenced in a study of beta chain features in type 1 diabetes. The sequenced template was cDNA made from the entire isolated RNA. Generated by immunoSEQ multiplex PCR, the TCRdb table keeps only in-frame clones and is missing some. The sample carries some 900,000 clones, 15% to 20% recorded once. The sample comprised naive CD4+ T cells from blood. The receptor source for this set is a young woman in good health.

The chain joins TRBV29-1 to TRBJ1-1; D gene uncertain. The CDR3 contains 13 residues. CDR1 SQVTM and CDR2 ANQGSEA come from the germline V gene. Trimming removed 7 bases at V and 4 bases at J, with 16 bases between. The CDR3 bases are TGCAGCGCCTGCCCCGGGTCCGGCACTGAAGCTTTCTTT. This sequence encodes CSACPGSGTEAFF.

This clone was found a few times. The chain links TRBV7-9 to TRBJ2-7; D is undetermined. CDR1 and CDR2 (germline): SEHNR, FQNEAQ (reference sequence). This CDR3 comprises 16 residues. Trimming removed 4 bases from V and 4 bases from J, with 20 bases in between. The CDR3 nucleotides are TGTGCCAGCAGCTACACGGGCCGTTTCCCCTCTTACGAGCAGTACTTC. It codes for CASSYTGRFPSYEQYF.

This clone was seen only a few times. The chain links TRBV6-6 to TRBJ2-2, with D tentatively TRBD2 (6 bases). The CDR3 has 12 amino acids. CDR1 and CDR2 from the germline V gene are MNHNY and SVGAGI (reference sequence). The V end lost 6 bases, the J end lost 6 bases, and 8 bases lay between the germline ends. The CDR3, as DNA: TGTGCCAGCAGGGAGGGGTCCGGGGAGCTGTTTTTT. Protein: CASREGSGELFF.

Points on this clone: Other DNA sequences in this sample translate to the same CDR3. The chain is built from TRBV6-6 and TRBJ1-2; D might be TRBD1 (6 bases). CDR1 and CDR2 (germline): MNHNY, SVGAGI (reference sequence). Between the trimmed V and J ends, which lost 2 bases and 7 bases, there was a span of 11 bases. This CDR3 contains 13 residues. In nucleotides, the CDR3 is TGTGCCAGCAGTTACACCCAGGGGTTTGGCTACACCTTC. Protein product: CASSYTQGFGYTF.

The V call is TRBV5-1, the J call TRBJ2-5; the D gene could be TRBD1 or TRBD2 (5 bases each). The CDR3 loop spans 16 amino acids. Germline values: CDR1 SGHRS, CDR2 YFSETQ. Trimming shortened V by 7 bases and J by 2 bases, and 21 bases separated the two germline ends. CDR3 loop: CASRISGTLLQETQYF. The DNA of the CDR3 is TGCGCCAGCCGGATATCCGGGACCCTACTTCAAGAGACCCAGTACTTC.

CDR3 amino acids: CASRPRQGVDQPQHF. CDR3 nucleotide sequence: TGTGCCAGCAGACCACGACAGGGTGTGGATCAGCCCCAGCATTTT. The V gene is TRBV6-1, the J gene TRBJ1-5, with 7 nucleotides matching TRBD1. The length of the CDR3 is 15 residues. Germline V gives CDR1 MNHNS, CDR2 SASEGT. Trimming took 6 bases from V and 5 from J; bases not matched to a gene: 10.

This chain uses TRBV7-6 with TRBJ2-3; 9 positions match TRBD1. V lost 2 bases, J lost 3 bases, and 9 bases stayed unmatched. This CDR3 has 17 amino acids. Germline CDR1 SGHVS, CDR2 FNYEAQ. CDR3 in amino acids: CASSLLWGTGLTDTQYF. In DNA form, the CDR3 reads TGTGCCAGCAGCTTATTATGGGGGACAGGGTTGACAGATACGCAGTATTTT.

This clone was counted a few times. Other nucleotide sequences in the sample specify the same CDR3. The J gene is TRBJ2-3, the V gene TRBV6-5; 8 nucleotides agree with TRBD2. The CDR3 consists of 15 residues. CDR1 MNHEY and CDR2 SVGAGI come from the germline V gene. V lost 2 bases to trimming and J lost 0 bases; unmatched junction nucleotides: 1. The CDR3 nucleotides read TGTGCCAGCAGTTACACTAGCGGAAGCACAGATACGCAGTATTTT. The encoded protein is CASSYTSGSTDTQYF.

The chain employs TRBV28 and TRBJ1-4; weak D call: TRBD1 (6 bases). Germline CDR1 MDHEN, CDR2 SYDVKM. This CDR3 has 13 residues. V dropped 7 bases and J dropped 2 bases, with 8 bases sitting between them. The CDR3 DNA follows: TGTGCCAGCACAAGGGGGACTAATGAAAAACTGTTTTTT. Translating it yields CASTRGTNEKLFF. The whole variable domain, remainder taken from reference TRBV28 and TRBJ1-4, is DVKVTQSSRYLVKRTGEKVFLECVQDMDHENMFWYRQDPGLGLRLIYFSYDVKMKEKGDIPEGYSVSREKKERFSLILESASTNQTSMYLCASTRGTNEKLFFGSGTQLSVL.

The V call is TRBV19, the J call TRBJ2-3, with D uncertain. Germline CDR1 and CDR2: LNHDA and SQIVND (reference sequence). V lost 3 bases and J lost 2, with 6 bases in between. This CDR3 spans 13 amino acids. The CDR3 sequence: CASSMQVTDTQYF. CDR3 in DNA: TGTGCCAGTAGTATGCAAGTCACAGATACGCAGTATTTT.

This rearrangement joins TRBV7-2 to TRBJ2-1; D gene unclear. CDR3 size: 13 residues. Germline V gene lookup returns CDR1 SGHTA and CDR2 FQGNSA. The germline V and J ends were trimmed by 4 bases and 7 bases, with 11 bases remaining between them. DNA of the CDR3: TGTGCCAGCAGCTCCTACACCGGGAATGAGCAGTTCTTC. The encoded protein is CASSSYTGNEQFF. The variable domain in full, with the rest retrieved from reference TRBV7-2 and TRBJ2-1, is GAGVSQSPSNKVTEKGKDVELRCDPISGHTALYWYRQSLGQGLEFLIYFQGNSAPDKSGLPSDRFSAERTGGSVSTLTIQRTQQEDSAVYLCASSSYTGNEQFFGPGTRLTVL.